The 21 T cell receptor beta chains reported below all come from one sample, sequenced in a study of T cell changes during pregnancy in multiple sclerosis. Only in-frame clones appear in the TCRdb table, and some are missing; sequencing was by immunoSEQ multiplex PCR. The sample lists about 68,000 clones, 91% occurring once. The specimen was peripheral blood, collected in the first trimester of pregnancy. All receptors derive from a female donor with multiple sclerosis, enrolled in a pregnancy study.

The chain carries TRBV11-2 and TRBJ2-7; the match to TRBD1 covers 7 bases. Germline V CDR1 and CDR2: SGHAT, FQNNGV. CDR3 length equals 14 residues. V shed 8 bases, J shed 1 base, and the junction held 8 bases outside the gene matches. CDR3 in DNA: TGTGCCAGCTCCCCGACAGGGTTATCCTACGAGCAGTACTTC. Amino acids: CASSPTGLSYEQYF.

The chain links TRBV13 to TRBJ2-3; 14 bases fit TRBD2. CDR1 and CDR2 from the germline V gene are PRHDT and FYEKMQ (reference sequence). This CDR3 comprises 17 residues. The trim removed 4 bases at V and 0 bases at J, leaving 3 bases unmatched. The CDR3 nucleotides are TGTGCCAGCAGCTCTGGACTAGCGGGGGGCAGCACAGATACGCAGTATTTT. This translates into CASSSGLAGGSTDTQYF.

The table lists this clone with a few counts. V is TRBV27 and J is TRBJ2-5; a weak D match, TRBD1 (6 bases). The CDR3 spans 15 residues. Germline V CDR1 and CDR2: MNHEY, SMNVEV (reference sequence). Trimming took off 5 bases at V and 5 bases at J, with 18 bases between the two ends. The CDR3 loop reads CASSTDRQARETQYF. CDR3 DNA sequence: TGTGCCAGCAGTACCGACAGGCAGGCCAGGGAGACCCAGTACTTC.

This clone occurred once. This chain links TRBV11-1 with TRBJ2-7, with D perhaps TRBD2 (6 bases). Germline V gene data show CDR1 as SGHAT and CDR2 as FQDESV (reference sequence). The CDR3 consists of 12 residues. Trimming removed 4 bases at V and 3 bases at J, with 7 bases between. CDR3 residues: CASSSGVYEQYF. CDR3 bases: TGTGCCAGCAGCTCGGGAGTCTACGAGCAGTACTTC.

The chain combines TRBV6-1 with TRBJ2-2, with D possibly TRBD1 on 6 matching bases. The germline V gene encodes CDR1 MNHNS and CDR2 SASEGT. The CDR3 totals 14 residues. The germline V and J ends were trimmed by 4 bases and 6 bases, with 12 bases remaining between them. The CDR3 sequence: CASSGSGVPGELFF. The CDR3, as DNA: TGTGCCAGCAGTGGGTCAGGGGTCCCCGGGGAGCTGTTTTTT.

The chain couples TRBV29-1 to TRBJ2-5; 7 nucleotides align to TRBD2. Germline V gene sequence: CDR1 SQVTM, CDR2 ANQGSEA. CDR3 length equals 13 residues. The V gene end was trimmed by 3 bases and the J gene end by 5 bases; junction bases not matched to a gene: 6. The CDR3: CSVESGGGETQYF. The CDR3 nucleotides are TGCAGCGTTGAGTCCGGGGGAGGGGAGACCCAGTACTTC. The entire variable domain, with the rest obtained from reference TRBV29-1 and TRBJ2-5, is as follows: SAVISQKPSRDICQRGTSLTIQCQVDSQVTMMFWYRQQPGQSLTLIATANQGSEATYESGFVIDKFPISRPNLTFSTLTVSNMSPEDSSIYLCSVESGGGETQYFGPGTRLLVL.

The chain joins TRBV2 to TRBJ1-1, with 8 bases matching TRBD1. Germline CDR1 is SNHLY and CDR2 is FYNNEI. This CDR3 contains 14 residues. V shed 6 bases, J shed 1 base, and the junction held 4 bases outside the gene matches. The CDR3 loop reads CASSRDRRNTEAFF. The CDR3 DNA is TGTGCCAGCAGCCGGGACAGGCGGAACACTGAAGCTTTCTTT.

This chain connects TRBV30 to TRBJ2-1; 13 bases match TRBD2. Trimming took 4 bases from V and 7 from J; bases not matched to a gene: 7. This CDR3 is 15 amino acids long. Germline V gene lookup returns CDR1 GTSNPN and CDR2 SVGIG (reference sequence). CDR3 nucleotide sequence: TGTGCCTGGACGGCCGGACTAGCGGGAGTTAATGAGCAGTTCTTC. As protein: CAWTAGLAGVNEQFF.

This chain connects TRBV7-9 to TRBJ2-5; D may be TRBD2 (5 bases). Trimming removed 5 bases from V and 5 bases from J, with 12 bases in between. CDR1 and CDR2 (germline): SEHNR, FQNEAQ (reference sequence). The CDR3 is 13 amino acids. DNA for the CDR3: TGTGCCAGCAGCCCCCTCGAGCGGGAGACCCAGTACTTC. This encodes CASSPLERETQYF.

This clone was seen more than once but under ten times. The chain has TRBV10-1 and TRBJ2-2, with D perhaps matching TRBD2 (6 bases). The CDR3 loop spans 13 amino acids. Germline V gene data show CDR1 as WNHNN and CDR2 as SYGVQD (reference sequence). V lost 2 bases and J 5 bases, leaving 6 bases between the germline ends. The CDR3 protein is CASSEAGTGELFF. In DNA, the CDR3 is TGCGCCAGCAGTGAGGCGGGGACCGGGGAGCTGTTTTTT.

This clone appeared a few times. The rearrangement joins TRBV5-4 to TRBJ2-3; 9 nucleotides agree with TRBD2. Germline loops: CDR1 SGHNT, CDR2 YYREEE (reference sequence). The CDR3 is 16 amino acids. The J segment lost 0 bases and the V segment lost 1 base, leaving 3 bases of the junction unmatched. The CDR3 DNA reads TGTGCCAGCAGCTTGCAAACTAGCGGGAGCACAGATACGCAGTATTTT. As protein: CASSLQTSGSTDTQYF.

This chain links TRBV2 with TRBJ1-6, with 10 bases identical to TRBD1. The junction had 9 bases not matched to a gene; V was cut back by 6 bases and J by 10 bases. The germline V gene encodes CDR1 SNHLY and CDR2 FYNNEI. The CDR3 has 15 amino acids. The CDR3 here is CASRAPGQGHSPLHF. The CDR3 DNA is TGTGCCAGCAGGGCTCCGGGACAGGGGCACTCACCCCTCCACTTT.

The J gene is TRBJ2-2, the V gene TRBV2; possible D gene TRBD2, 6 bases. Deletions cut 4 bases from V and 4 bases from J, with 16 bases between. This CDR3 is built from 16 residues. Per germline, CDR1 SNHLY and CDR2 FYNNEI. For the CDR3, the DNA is TGTGCCAGCAGTGCCCATACGGGACTCTTCACCGGGGAGCTGTTTTTT. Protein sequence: CASSAHTGLFTGELFF.

The CDR3 sequence is CASSPDQENYGYTF. CDR3 DNA sequence: TGTGCCAGCTCACCAGATCAGGAAAACTATGGCTACACCTTC. The V and J genes are TRBV18 and TRBJ1-2; D unresolved. Trimming shortened V by 2 bases and J by 2 bases, and 9 bases separated the two germline ends. CDR1 and CDR2 from the germline V gene are KGHSH and LQKENI. CDR3 length equals 14 residues.

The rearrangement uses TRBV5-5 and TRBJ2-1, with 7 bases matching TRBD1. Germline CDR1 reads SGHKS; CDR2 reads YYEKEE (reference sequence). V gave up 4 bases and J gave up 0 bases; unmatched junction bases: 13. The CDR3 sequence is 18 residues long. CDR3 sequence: CASSLYDRASSSYNEQFF. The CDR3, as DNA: TGTGCCAGCAGCCTATACGACAGGGCCTCCTCCTCCTACAATGAGCAGTTCTTC.

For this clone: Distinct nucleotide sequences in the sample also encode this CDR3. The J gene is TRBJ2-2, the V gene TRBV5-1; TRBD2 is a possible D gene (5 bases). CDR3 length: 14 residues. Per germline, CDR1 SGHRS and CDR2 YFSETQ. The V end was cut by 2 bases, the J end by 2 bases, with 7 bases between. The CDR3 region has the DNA TGCGCCAGCAGCTTATCGGGAAACACCGGGGAGCTGTTTTTT. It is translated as CASSLSGNTGELFF.

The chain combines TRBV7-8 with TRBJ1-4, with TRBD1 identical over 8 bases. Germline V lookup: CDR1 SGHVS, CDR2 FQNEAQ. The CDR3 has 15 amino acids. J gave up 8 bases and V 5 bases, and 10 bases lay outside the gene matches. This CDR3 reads CASSPGGIGAEKLFF. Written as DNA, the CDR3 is TGTGCCAGCAGCCCAGGGGGCATAGGGGCAGAAAAACTGTTTTTT.

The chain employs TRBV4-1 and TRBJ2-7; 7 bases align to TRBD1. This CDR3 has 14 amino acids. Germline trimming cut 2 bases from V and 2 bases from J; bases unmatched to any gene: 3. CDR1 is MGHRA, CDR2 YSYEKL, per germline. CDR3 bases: TGCGCCAGCAGCCAAACGACAGGGACCTACGAGCAGTACTTC. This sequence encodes CASSQTTGTYEQYF.

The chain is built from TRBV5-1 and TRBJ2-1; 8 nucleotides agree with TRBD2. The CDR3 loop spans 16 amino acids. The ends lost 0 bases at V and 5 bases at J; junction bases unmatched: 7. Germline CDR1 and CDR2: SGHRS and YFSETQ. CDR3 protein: CASSLGVLAGDNEQFF. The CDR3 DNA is TGCGCCAGCAGCTTGGGGGTGCTAGCGGGCGACAATGAGCAGTTCTTC.

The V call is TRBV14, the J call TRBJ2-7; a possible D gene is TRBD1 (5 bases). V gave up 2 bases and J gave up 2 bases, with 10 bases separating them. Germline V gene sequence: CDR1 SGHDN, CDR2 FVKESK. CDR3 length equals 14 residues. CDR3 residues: CASSQWGGAYEQYF. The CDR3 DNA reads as TGTGCCAGCAGCCAATGGGGCGGAGCCTACGAGCAGTACTTC.

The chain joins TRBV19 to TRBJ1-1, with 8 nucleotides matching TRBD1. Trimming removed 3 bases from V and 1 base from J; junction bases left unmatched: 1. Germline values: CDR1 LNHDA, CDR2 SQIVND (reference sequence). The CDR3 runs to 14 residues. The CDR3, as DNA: TGTGCCAGTAGTATCAGGGGGCGGAACACTGAAGCTTTCTTT. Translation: CASSIRGRNTEAFF.